This is a list of T cell receptor beta chains from one sample in a study of OX40 agonist ivuxolimab in advanced cancers. Sequencing used immunoSEQ multiplex PCR; TCRdb keeps in-frame clones, though not all of them. This repertoire shows 75,000 to 90,000 clones, around 90% found once; its top ten account for under 9.5%. Sequenced material: CD4+ or CD8+ T cells sorted from blood, taken in a trial of the OX40 agonist ivuxolimab. The receptors come from an adult with an advanced solid tumor such as melanoma, head and neck, liver or kidney cancer. The CDR3 runs from the conserved cysteine through the conserved F or W. The D gene is left open where the match is weak. Expanded clones are given a class, and other clones once, few, many or no size at all.

TGTGCCAGTAGTGAGGGTTGGAGACAGGGAGTCGACGAGCAGTACTTC	CASSEGWRQGVDEQYF	NA	TRBD1	TRBV19	TRBJ2-7
TGTGCCAGCAGTGAATATCAAGTGGGAGGGCCCTACAATGAGCAGTTCTTC	CASSEYQVGGPYNEQFF	NA	TRBD2	TRBV2	TRBJ2-1
TGCGCCAGCAGCCGGAAGGGACAGAATAATTCACCCCTCCACTTT	CASSRKGQNNSPLHF	NA	TRBD1	TRBV4-3	TRBJ1-6
TGTGCCAGCAGCCCGGAAGGCGGGGCTTACAATGAGCAGTTCTTC	CASSPEGGAYNEQFF	NA	NA	TRBV4-2	TRBJ2-1
TGCAGCGTTGACCAGGGGCTGGGGAGGCGAGACAATGAGCAGTTCTTC	CSVDQGLGRRDNEQFF	once	NA	TRBV29-1	TRBJ2-1
TGTGCCAGCAGCTTAGGAGATGGCAGCACAGATACGCAGTATTTT	CASSLGDGSTDTQYF	NA	NA	TRBV7-9	TRBJ2-3
TGTGCCAGCAGCTCCGAGGTGAGGGGCACTGAAGCTTTCTTT	CASSSEVRGTEAFF	NA	NA	TRBV7-9	TRBJ1-1
TGTGCCAGCAGTTTATCTCCCCCCCACAGGGGGCGGTCTGAAGCTTTCTTT	CASSLSPPHRGRSEAFF	NA	TRBD1	TRBV28	TRBJ1-1
TGTGCCAGCAGTGAAGCAAGAGCAGATACGCAGTATTTT	CASSEARADTQYF	NA	NA	TRBV6-1	TRBJ2-3
TGTGCCAGCATGACTCGGGGGATCTGGAGCACCATATATTTT	CASMTRGIWSTIYF	NA	NA	TRBV28	TRBJ1-3
TGCGCCAGCAGTCAAGTCGTACGCACAGATACGCAGTATTTT	CASSQVVRTDTQYF	NA	NA	TRBV23-1	TRBJ2-3
TGTGCCAGCAGTTACTCAGAGACGGACTATGGGCCCCAGCATTTT	CASSYSETDYGPQHF	NA	NA	TRBV6-6	TRBJ1-5
TGTGCCAGCAGTTTGAGCACACGGGACCCTTATGGCTACACCTTC	CASSLSTRDPYGYTF	NA	NA	TRBV28	TRBJ1-2
TGTGCCAGCAGCCAACTAGCGGGGGGGGAAGACAATGAGCAGTTCTTC	CASSQLAGGEDNEQFF	NA	TRBD2	TRBV4-2	TRBJ2-1
TGCGCCAGCAGCTCGCGAACCGGGACAGGCAAGTACGAGCAGTACTTC	CASSSRTGTGKYEQYF	NA	TRBD1	TRBV5-1	TRBJ2-7
TGTGCCAGCAGTTTGCCCGGGACAGGGGCAGATACGCAGTATTTT	CASSLPGTGADTQYF	NA	TRBD1	TRBV28	TRBJ2-3
TGTGCCTGGAGGTCCCGAGGGGGGGGAGTTTACGAGCAGTACTTC	CAWRSRGGGVYEQYF	NA	NA	TRBV30	TRBJ2-7
TGCGCCAGCAGCCCGTGGGGGGACAGGCCCCTCGATGGCTACACCTTC	CASSPWGDRPLDGYTF	NA	TRBD1	TRBV5-1	TRBJ1-2
TGTGCCAGCAGCTTCCCGGGCTTCGGGGGCAATGAGCAGTTCTTC	CASSFPGFGGNEQFF	NA	NA	TRBV27	TRBJ2-1
TGTGCCAGCAGTGAAGTCAGGGCTCGCTACGAGCAGTACTTC	CASSEVRARYEQYF	NA	NA	TRBV6-1	TRBJ2-7
TGTGCCAGCAGACGACAGGGCCTCCTTAACTATGGCTACACCTTC	CASRRQGLLNYGYTF	NA	TRBD1	TRBV11-2	TRBJ1-2
TGTGCCAGTAGTATGGGACTGGACAATGAGCAGTTCTTC	CASSMGLDNEQFF	NA	NA	TRBV19	TRBJ2-1